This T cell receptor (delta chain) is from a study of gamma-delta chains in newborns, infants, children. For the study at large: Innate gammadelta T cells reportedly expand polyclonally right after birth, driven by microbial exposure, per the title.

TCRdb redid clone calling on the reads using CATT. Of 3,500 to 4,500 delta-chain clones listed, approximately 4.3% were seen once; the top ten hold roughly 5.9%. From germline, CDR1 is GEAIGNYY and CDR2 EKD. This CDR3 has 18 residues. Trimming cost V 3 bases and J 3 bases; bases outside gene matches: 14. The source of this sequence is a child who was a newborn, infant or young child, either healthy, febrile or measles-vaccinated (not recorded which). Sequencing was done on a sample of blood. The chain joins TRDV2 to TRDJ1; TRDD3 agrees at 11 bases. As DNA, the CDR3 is TGTGCCTGTGACTCCTTGGGGGATACGAATTCTATCCCCGATAAACTCATCTTT. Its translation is CACDSLGDTNSIPDKLIF.